This TCR beta chain was sequenced for a study of beta chain features in type 1 diabetes. For the study at large: Examination spanned about 110 million sorted cells from all samples.

Study-wide results and limits: Whether HLA type influences TCRB rearrangement remained unresolved here. In cDNA sequencing, cells with high TCR expression could be over-represented.

Of note for this clone: Its target is not known.

In germline, CDR1 is SGHNT, CDR2 YYREEE (reference sequence). This CDR3 has 13 residues. The V and J ends lost 5 bases and 6 bases respectively, with 15 bases between them. cDNA synthesis used the whole RNA isolate, giving expressed TCRB sequences. The method was immunoSEQ multiplex PCR; TCRdb's version includes in-frame clones alone and lacks a portion of them. The top ten clones hold over 0.015% of a sample with 300,000 to 400,000 clones, 9.5% to 12% of them seen once. Input material: naive CD4+ T cells from blood. The sequence derives from a woman aged 30 to 39 in good health. The chain is built from TRBV5-4 and TRBJ2-7; a weak D match, TRBD2 (6 bases). CDR3 DNA: TGTGCCAGCAGTGTTCTCCGCGGGACCGAGCAGTACTTC. Translated, it gives CASSVLRGTEQYF.